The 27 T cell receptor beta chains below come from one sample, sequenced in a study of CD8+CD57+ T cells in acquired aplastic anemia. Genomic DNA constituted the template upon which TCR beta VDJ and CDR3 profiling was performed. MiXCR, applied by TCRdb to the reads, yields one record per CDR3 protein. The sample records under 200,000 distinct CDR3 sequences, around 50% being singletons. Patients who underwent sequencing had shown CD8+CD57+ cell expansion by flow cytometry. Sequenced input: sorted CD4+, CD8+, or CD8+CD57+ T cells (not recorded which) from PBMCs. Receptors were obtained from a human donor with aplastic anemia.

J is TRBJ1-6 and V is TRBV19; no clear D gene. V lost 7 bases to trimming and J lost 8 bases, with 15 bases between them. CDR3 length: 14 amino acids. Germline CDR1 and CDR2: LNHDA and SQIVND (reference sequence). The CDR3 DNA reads TGTGCCAGTACCGATGGGTACAGCTATTCACCCCTCCACTTT. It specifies CASTDGYSYSPLHF.

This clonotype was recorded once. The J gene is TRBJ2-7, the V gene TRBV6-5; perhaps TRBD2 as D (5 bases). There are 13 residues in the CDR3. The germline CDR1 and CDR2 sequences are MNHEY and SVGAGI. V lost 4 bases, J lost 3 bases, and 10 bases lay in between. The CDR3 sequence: CASSSDYIYEQYF. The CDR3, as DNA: TGTGCCAGCAGTTCCGACTACATCTACGAGCAGTACTTC.

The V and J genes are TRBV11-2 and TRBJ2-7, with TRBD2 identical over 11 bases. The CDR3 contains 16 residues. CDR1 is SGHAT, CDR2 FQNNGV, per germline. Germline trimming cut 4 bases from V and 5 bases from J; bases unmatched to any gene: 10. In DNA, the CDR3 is TGTGCCAGCAGCTCCGGACTAGCGGGCGGTGGTAACGAGCAGTACTTC. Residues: CASSSGLAGGGNEQYF.

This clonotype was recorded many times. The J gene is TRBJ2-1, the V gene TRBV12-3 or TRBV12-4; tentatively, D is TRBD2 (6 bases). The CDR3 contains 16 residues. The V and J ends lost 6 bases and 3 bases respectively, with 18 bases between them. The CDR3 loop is CASSPPRAGDYNEQFF. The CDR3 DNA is TGTGCCAGCAGCCCGCCAAGAGCGGGCGACTACAATGAGCAGTTCTTC.

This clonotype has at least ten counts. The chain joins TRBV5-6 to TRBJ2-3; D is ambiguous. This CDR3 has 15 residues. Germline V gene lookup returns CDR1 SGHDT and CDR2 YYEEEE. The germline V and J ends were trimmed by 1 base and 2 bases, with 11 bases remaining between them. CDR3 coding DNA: TGTGCCAGCAGCTTGTCGCCAACAGCCACAGATACGCAGTATTTT. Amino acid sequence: CASSLSPTATDTQYF.

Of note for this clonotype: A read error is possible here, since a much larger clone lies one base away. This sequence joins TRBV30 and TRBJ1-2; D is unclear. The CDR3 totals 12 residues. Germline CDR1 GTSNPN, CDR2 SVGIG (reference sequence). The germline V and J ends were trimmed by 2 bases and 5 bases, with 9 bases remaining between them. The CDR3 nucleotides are TGTGCCTGGAGTTCCCAACTATATGGCTACACCTTC. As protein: CAWSSQLYGYTF.

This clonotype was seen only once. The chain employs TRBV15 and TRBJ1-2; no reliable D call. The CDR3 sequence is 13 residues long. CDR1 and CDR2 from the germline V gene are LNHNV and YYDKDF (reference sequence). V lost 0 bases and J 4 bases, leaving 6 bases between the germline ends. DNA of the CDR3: TGTGCCACCAGCAGAGAGGCCGGCTATGGCTACACCTTC. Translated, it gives CATSREAGYGYTF.

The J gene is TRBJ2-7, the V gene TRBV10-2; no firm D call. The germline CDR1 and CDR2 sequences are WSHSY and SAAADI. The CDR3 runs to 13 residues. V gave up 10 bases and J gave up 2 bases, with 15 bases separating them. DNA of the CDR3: TGCGCCACCCTGACAAGCCTTACCTACGAGCAGTACTTC. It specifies CATLTSLTYEQYF.

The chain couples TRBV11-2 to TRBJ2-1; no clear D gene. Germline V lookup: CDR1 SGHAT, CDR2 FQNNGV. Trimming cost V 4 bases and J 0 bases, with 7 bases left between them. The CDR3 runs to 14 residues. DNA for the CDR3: TGTGCCAGCAGCTCCCCCGGCTCCTACAATGAGCAGTTCTTC. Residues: CASSSPGSYNEQFF.

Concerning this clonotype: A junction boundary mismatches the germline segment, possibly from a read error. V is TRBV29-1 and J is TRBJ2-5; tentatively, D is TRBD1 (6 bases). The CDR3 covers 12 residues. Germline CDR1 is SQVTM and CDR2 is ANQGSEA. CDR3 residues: CGVSDRLETQYF. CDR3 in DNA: TGCGGCGTTAGCGACAGGCTAGAGACCCAGTACTTC.

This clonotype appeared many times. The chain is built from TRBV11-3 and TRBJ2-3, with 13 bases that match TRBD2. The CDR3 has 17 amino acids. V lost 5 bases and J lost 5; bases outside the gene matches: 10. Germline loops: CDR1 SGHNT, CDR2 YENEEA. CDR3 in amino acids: CASSKLAGGAVRDTQYF. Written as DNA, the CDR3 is TGTGCCAGCAGCAAACTAGCGGGAGGGGCAGTGAGAGATACGCAGTATTTT. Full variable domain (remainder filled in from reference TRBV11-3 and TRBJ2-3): EAGVVQSPRYKIIEKKQPVAFWCNPISGHNTLYWYLQNLGQGPELLIRYENEEAVDDSQLPKDRFSAERLKGVDSTLKIQPAELGDSAVYLCASSKLAGGAVRDTQYFGPGTRLTVL.

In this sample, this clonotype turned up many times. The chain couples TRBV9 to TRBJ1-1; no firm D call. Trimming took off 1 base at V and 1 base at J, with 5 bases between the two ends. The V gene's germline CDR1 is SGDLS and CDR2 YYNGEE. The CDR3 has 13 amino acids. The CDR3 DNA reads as TGTGCCAGCAGCGTAATAGGGAACACTGAAGCTTTCTTT. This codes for CASSVIGNTEAFF.

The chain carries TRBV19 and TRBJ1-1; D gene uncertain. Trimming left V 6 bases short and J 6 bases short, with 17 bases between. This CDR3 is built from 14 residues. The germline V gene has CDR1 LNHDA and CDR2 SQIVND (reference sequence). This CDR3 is CASSIPRLSSEAFF. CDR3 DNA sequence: TGTGCCAGTAGCATCCCCAGGTTAAGCTCTGAAGCTTTCTTT.

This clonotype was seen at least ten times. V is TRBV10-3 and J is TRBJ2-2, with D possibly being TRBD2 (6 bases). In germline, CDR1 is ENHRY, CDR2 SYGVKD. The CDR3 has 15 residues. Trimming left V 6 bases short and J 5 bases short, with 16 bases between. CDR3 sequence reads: CAIRTGVDRTGELFF. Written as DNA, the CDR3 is TGTGCCATCAGGACGGGGGTAGACCGGACCGGGGAGCTGTTTTTT.

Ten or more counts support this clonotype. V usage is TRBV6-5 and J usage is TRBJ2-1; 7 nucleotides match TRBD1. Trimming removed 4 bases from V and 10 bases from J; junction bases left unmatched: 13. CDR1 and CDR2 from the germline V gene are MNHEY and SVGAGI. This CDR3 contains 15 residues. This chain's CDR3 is CASSSETYRGGEQFF. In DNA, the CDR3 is TGTGCCAGCAGTTCCGAAACATACAGGGGCGGGGAGCAGTTCTTC.

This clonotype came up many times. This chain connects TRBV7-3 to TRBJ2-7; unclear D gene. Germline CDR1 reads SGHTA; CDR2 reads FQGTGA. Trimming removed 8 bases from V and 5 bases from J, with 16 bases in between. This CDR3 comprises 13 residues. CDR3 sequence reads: CASGPVASNEQYF. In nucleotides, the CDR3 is TGTGCCAGCGGACCGGTGGCTTCCAACGAGCAGTACTTC.

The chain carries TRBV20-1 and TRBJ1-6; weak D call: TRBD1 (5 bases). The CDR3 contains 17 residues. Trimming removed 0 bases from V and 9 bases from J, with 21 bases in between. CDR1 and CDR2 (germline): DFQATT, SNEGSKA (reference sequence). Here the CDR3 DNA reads TGCAGTGCTAGAGATTGGCAGTCCAGGGTTCAGCGTTCACCCCTCCACTTT. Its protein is CSARDWQSRVQRSPLHF.

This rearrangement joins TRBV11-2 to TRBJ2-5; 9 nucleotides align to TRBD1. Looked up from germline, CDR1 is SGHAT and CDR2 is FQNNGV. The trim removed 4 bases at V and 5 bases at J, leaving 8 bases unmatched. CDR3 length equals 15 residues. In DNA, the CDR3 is TGTGCCAGCAGCTCGGGACAGGGATGGACGGAGACCCAGTACTTC. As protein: CASSSGQGWTETQYF. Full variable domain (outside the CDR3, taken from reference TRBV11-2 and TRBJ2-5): EAGVAQSPRYKIIEKRQSVAFWCNPISGHATLYWYQQILGQGPKLLIQFQNNGVVDDSQLPKDRFSAERLKGVDSTLKIQPAKLEDSAVYLCASSSGQGWTETQYFGPGTRLLVL.

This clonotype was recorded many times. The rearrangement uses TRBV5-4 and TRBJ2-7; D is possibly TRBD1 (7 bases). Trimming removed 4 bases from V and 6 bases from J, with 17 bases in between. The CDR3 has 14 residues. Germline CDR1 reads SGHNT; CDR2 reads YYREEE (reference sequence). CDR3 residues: CASSKGQLEGEQYF. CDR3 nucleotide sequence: TGTGCCAGCAGCAAGGGACAGTTGGAGGGCGAGCAGTACTTC.

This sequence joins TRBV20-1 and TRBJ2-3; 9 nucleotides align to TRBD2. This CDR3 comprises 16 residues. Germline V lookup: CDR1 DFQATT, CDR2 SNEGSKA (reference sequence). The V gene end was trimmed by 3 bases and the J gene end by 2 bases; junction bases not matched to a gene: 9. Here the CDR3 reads CSASHGTSLTTDTQYF. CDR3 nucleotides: TGCAGTGCTAGTCACGGGACTAGCCTTACCACAGATACGCAGTATTTT.

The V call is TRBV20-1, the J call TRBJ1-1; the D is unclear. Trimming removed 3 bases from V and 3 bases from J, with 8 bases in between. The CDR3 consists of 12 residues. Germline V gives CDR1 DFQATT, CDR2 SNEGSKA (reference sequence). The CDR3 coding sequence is TGCAGTGCTAGGACGATGCACACTGAAGCTTTCTTT. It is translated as CSARTMHTEAFF.

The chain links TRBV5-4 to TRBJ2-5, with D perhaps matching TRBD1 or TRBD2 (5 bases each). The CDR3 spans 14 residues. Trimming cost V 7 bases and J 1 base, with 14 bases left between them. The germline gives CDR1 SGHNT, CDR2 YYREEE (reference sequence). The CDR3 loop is CASLMGTLQETQYF. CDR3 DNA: TGTGCCAGCTTGATGGGGACCCTCCAAGAGACCCAGTACTTC. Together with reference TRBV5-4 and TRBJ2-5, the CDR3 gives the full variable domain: ETGVTQSPTHLIKTRGQQVTLRCSSQSGHNTVSWYQQALGQGPQFIFQYYREEENGRGNFPPRFSGLQFPNYSSELNVNALELDDSALYLCASLMGTLQETQYFGPGTRLLVL.

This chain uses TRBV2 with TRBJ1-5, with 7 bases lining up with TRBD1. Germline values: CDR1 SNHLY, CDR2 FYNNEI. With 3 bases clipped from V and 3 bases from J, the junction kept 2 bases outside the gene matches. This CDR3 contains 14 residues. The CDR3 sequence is CASSETGNNQPQHF. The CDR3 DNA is TGTGCCAGCAGTGAGACAGGGAACAATCAGCCCCAGCATTTT. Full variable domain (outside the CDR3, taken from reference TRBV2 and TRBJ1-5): EPEVTQTPSHQVTQMGQEVILRCVPISNHLYFYWYRQILGQKVEFLVSFYNNEISEKSEIFDDQFSVERPDGSNFTLKIRSTKLEDSAMYFCASSETGNNQPQHFGDGTRLSIL.

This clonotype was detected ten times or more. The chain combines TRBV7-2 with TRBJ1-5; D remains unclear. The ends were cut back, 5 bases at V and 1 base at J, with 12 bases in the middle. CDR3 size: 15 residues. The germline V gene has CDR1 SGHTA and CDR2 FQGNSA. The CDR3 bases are TGTGCCAGCAGCCCCCAAGCAGGCAGCAATCAGCCCCAGCATTTT. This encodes CASSPQAGSNQPQHF.

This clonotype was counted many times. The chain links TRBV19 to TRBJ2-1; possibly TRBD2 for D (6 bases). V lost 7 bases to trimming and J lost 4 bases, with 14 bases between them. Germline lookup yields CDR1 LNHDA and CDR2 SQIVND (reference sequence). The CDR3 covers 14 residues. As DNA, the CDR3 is TGTGCCAGTACCACAGAGGAGGGGTACAATGAGCAGTTCTTC. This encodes CASTTEEGYNEQFF. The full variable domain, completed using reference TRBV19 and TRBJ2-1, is DGGITQSPKYLFRKEGQNVTLSCEQNLNHDAMYWYRQDPGQGLRLIYYSQIVNDFQKGDIAEGYSVSREKKESFPLTVTSAQKNPTAFYLCASTTEEGYNEQFFGPGTRLTVL.

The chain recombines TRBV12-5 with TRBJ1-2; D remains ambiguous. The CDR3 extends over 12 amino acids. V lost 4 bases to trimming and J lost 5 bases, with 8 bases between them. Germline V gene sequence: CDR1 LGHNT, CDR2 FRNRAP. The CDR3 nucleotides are TGTGCTAGTGGTTCCGGCGTTTATGGCTACACCTTC. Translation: CASGSGVYGYTF.

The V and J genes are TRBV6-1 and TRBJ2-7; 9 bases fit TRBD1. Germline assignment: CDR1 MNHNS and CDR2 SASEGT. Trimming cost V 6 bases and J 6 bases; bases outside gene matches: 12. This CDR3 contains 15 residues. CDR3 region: CASRARSGTGTEQYF. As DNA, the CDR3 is TGTGCCAGCAGGGCTCGCAGCGGGACAGGGACCGAGCAGTACTTC.